Listed below are T cell receptor beta chains from one sample, sequenced in a study of T cells after yellow fever vaccination. MiXCR, applied by TCRdb to the 5' RACE reads, yields one record per CDR3 protein. The sample includes just under 600,000 distinct CDR3 sequences, 13% seen only once; the top ten take around 15%. The material was PBMCs, obtained on the day of the yellow fever booster vaccination. The receptor set was obtained from a man under 40 who received the YFV17D yellow fever vaccine. Each CDR3 is given with its conserved first and last residue. Fields, in order: D gene, V gene, clone size, CDR3 length, J gene, CDR3 protein, CDR3 DNA. A D gene is named only where the DNA matches it firmly. Not every row has a clone size; where given, it reads once, few, many or a size class.

>TRBD2|TRBV28|NA|18|TRBJ2-7
CACCLRLAGGPQPYEQYF
TGTGCCTGCTGCTTGAGACTAGCGGGAGGGCCGCAACCTTACGAGCAGTACTTC
>TRBD2|TRBV7-8|few|14|TRBJ2-1
CASRERDVYNEQFF
TGTGCCAGCAGAGAGCGGGATGTCTACAATGAGCAGTTCTTC
>NA|TRBV10-1|NA|14|TRBJ2-2
CASSDMLRAGELFF
TGCGCCAGCAGTGATATGCTAAGGGCCGGGGAGCTGTTTTTT
>NA|TRBV5-1|NA|12|TRBJ2-3
CASSLPQDLPHF
TGCGCCAGCAGCTTGCCACAGGACCTCCCGCATTTT
>NA|TRBV23-1|NA|14|TRBJ1-4
CASSQQRRPEKLFF
TGCGCCAGCAGTCAGCAGAGGCGCCCTGAGAAACTGTTTTTT
>TRBD1|TRBV20-1|NA|15|TRBJ1-5
CSARVTGWRNQPQHF
TGCAGTGCTAGAGTGACAGGGTGGCGAAATCAGCCCCAGCATTTT
>TRBD2|TRBV20-1|NA|14|TRBJ2-7
CSATKAGGYYEQYF
TGCAGTGCTACCAAGGCGGGAGGTTATTACGAGCAGTACTTC
>TRBD2|TRBV5-1|few|14|TRBJ2-7
CASSWGGRYYEQYF
TGCGCCAGCAGCTGGGGGGGACGGTACTACGAGCAGTACTTC
>TRBD1|TRBV7-2|NA|15|TRBJ1-5
CASSWDSGGNQPQHF
TGTGCCAGCAGCTGGGACAGCGGCGGCAATCAGCCCCAGCATTTT
>NA|TRBV20-1|many|14|TRBJ2-3
CSALPPQGPDTQYF
TGCAGTGCTCTCCCCCCCCAAGGCCCAGATACGCAGTATTTT
>NA|TRBV11-2|few|20|TRBJ2-4
CASSPPFTFLIALAKNIQYF
TGTGCCAGCAGCCCACCTTTCACCTTCTTAATTGCTCTGGCCAAAAACATTCAGTACTTC
>NA|TRBV7-9|few|13|TRBJ1-2
CASSWDGLYGYTF
TGTGCCAGCAGCTGGGACGGGCTTTATGGCTACACCTTC
>TRBD2|TRBV16|NA|19|TRBJ2-7
CASSQYETGTSGRIYEQYF
TGTGCCAGCAGCCAATATGAAACTGGGACTAGCGGGAGAATCTACGAGCAGTACTTC
>NA|TRBV5-4|NA|16|TRBJ2-2
CASSPRGLVNTGGLFF
TGTGCCAGCAGCCCCCGGGGTCTAGTGAACACCGGGGGGCTGTTTTTT
>TRBD2|TRBV9|NA|18|TRBJ2-6
CASSGRLAGVSGANVLTF
TGTGCCAGCAGCGGAAGACTAGCGGGTGTCTCTGGGGCCAACGTCCTGACTTTC
>NA|TRBV6-5|NA|15|TRBJ2-5
CASSFPGTGTETQYF
TGTGCCAGCAGTTTCCCCGGGACCGGGACGGAGACCCAGTACTTC
>NA|TRBV21-1|few|15|TRBJ2-7
CASSKARDRPYEQYF
TGTGCCAGCAGCAAAGCACGGGACAGACCCTACGAGCAGTACTTC
>NA|TRBV20-1|NA|15|TRBJ2-2
CSARVRERYTGELFF
TGCAGTGCTAGAGTCAGGGAAAGATACACCGGGGAGCTGTTTTTT
>NA|TRBV7-9|many|17|TRBJ2-2
CASSPPYSGANTGELFF
TGTGCCAGCAGCCCCCCATATAGCGGAGCGAACACCGGGGAGCTGTTTTTT
>NA|TRBV6-5|NA|16|TRBJ2-7
CASSYSGQAPWYEQYF
TGTGCCAGCAGTTACTCCGGACAAGCCCCTTGGTACGAGCAGTACTTC
>TRBD1|TRBV7-2|few|16|TRBJ2-5
CASSLVGTGGGETQYF
TGTGCCAGCAGCTTAGTCGGGACAGGGGGCGGAGAGACCCAGTACTTC
>TRBD1|TRBV29-1|NA|12|TRBJ2-3
CSVRQGEDTQYF
TGCAGCGTTCGACAGGGGGAAGATACGCAGTATTTT
>NA|TRBV10-3|NA|13|TRBJ2-2
CAISPGGTGELFF
TGTGCCATCAGTCCAGGTGGCACCGGGGAGCTGTTTTTT
>NA|TRBV10-3|many|17|TRBJ2-7
CAISPPPPSGRSYEQYF
TGTGCCATCAGCCCCCCCCCGCCCAGCGGAAGATCCTACGAGCAGTACTTC
>NA|TRBV25-1|few|13|TRBJ2-1
CASSEPMFNEQFF
TGTGCCAGCAGTGAACCGATGTTCAATGAGCAGTTCTTC
>TRBD1|TRBV5-1|many|13|TRBJ1-2
CASSGQGHDGYTF
TGCGCCAGCTCCGGACAGGGACATGATGGCTACACCTTC
>TRBD2|TRBV15|NA|14|TRBJ2-2
CATRREYHTGELFF
TGTGCCACCAGGCGGGAGTACCACACCGGGGAGCTGTTTTTT
>TRBD1|TRBV20-1|few|14|TRBJ1-6
CSAPHGTGTSPLHF
TGCAGTGCTCCCCACGGGACAGGGACTTCACCCCTCCACTTT